Following are 25 T cell receptor beta chains from one sample sequenced in a study of cytomegalovirus exposure and HLA in healthy donors. Vbeta (60) and Jbeta (13) primers were used in the PCR. This table comes from immunoSEQ multiplex PCR, and its TCRdb copy is limited to in-frame clones, with some not included. The table records about 130,000 clones, 8% to 11% of them present only once. The sequenced sample was PBMCs. These receptors were taken from a woman younger than 30 in good health and CMV-seropositive.

The DNA of the CDR3 is TGTGCCAGTGGGCTAACCTACAACTCCTACGAGCAGTACTTC. It translates to CASGLTYNSYEQYF. This rearrangement joins TRBV19 to TRBJ2-7; D remains ambiguous. The CDR3 spans 14 residues. The germline V gene has CDR1 LNHDA and CDR2 SQIVND (reference sequence). Trimming stripped 8 bases from V and 0 bases from J, with 14 bases between.

This rearrangement joins TRBV11-3 to TRBJ2-3, with D possibly being TRBD1 (6 bases). The CDR3 contains 16 residues. Trimming removed 3 bases at V and 5 bases at J, with 18 bases between. CDR1 is SGHNT and CDR2 is YENEEA in the germline V gene. In DNA, the CDR3 is TGTGCCAGCAGCTTCCGCCTACAGGGAAGTGGAGATACGCAGTATTTT. Translation: CASSFRLQGSGDTQYF.

This clone has only a few counts. The genes are TRBV20-1 and TRBJ2-1; a possible D gene is TRBD2 (6 bases). Trimming cost V 3 bases and J 10 bases, with 10 bases left between them. From germline, CDR1 is DFQATT and CDR2 SNEGSKA (reference sequence). This CDR3 spans 11 amino acids. CDR3 in amino acids: CSARTTSEQFF. The DNA for the CDR3 is TGCAGTGCTAGGACTACTAGCGAGCAGTTCTTC.

This clone was seen a few times. V usage is TRBV28 and J usage is TRBJ2-2, with D possibly matching TRBD2 (5 bases). CDR1 is MDHEN and CDR2 is SYDVKM in the germline V gene. The CDR3 runs 17 residues. The V end lost 6 bases, the J end lost 4 bases, and 21 bases lay between the germline ends. The CDR3 DNA reads TGTGCCAGCAGACCCTCCGCCGGCGGGCGAATCACCGGGGAGCTGTTTTTT. It yields the protein CASRPSAGGRITGELFF.

This clone was seen only a few times. The chain links TRBV19 to TRBJ2-1; a possible D gene is TRBD2 (6 bases). Germline values: CDR1 LNHDA, CDR2 SQIVND (reference sequence). The CDR3 contains 14 residues. V lost 4 bases and J lost 4, with 11 bases in between. The CDR3 DNA reads TGTGCCAGTAGTAGAGAGGGACTTTACAATGAGCAGTTCTTC. This sequence encodes CASSREGLYNEQFF.

This clone appeared a few times. The chain has TRBV7-8 and TRBJ1-2; the D gene is possibly TRBD1 (5 bases). The CDR3 is 12 amino acids. The ends were cut back, 5 bases at V and 3 bases at J, with 7 bases in the middle. The germline gives CDR1 SGHVS, CDR2 FQNEAQ. Written as DNA, the CDR3 is TGTGCCAGCAGCCGGGACTACTATGGCTACACCTTC. Amino acid sequence: CASSRDYYGYTF.

CDR3 sequence (DNA): TGTGCCAGTAGCCCCCGGGGGGGGGTGACCAATCAGCCCCAGCATTTT. Encoded protein: CASSPRGGVTNQPQHF. The chain is built from TRBV19 and TRBJ1-5; D possibly corresponds to TRBD1 (5 bases). Per the germline V gene, CDR1 is LNHDA and CDR2 is SQIVND (reference sequence). This CDR3 has 16 amino acids. Trimming pared 6 bases from V and 3 bases from J, leaving 18 bases between.

This clone was detected only a few times. The chain employs TRBV6-5 and TRBJ2-1, with a tentative D call TRBD1 (5 bases). The V and J ends lost 5 bases and 2 bases respectively, with 10 bases between them. CDR1 and CDR2 (germline): MNHEY, SVGAGI. The CDR3 is 14 amino acids. CDR3 sequence (DNA): TGTGCCAGCAGTCGAAAAGGGGCCTACAATGAGCAGTTCTTC. As protein: CASSRKGAYNEQFF.

This clone has only a few counts. This sequence joins TRBV5-4 and TRBJ2-1; 7 bases agree with TRBD2. Unmatched junction bases numbered 7, after V lost 2 bases and J lost 14 bases. The germline V gene has CDR1 SGHNT and CDR2 YYREEE (reference sequence). The CDR3 is 12 amino acids. The chain's CDR3 is CASSFPNLAEFF. The CDR3 coding sequence is TGTGCCAGCAGCTTCCCTAATCTAGCGGAGTTCTTC.

The chain couples TRBV4-1 to TRBJ1-5; D is undetermined. V lost 2 bases to trimming and J lost 0 bases, with 8 bases between them. This CDR3 spans 15 amino acids. The germline gives CDR1 MGHRA, CDR2 YSYEKL. The CDR3 spells CASSQQEYSNQPQHF. CDR3 coding DNA: TGCGCCAGCAGCCAACAGGAATATAGCAATCAGCCCCAGCATTTT.

V usage is TRBV29-1 and J usage is TRBJ1-1; D unclear. Trimming stripped 3 bases from V and 12 bases from J, with 14 bases between. The germline V gene encodes CDR1 SQVTM and CDR2 ANQGSEA. The CDR3 totals 11 residues. The CDR3 sequence: CSVERDKRTFF. CDR3 in DNA: TGCAGCGTTGAGAGGGATAAACGGACTTTCTTT.

The rearrangement joins TRBV28 to TRBJ2-1; D unresolved. CDR3 length equals 13 residues. Germline values: CDR1 MDHEN, CDR2 SYDVKM. V lost 6 bases, J lost 1 base, and 7 bases lay in between. CDR3 in amino acids: CASREESYNEQFF. The CDR3, as DNA: TGTGCCAGCAGAGAGGAGTCCTACAATGAGCAGTTCTTC.

The chain has TRBV5-1 and TRBJ1-1; D is undetermined. V was trimmed by 0 bases and J by 3 bases, leaving 9 bases between them. This CDR3 is 14 amino acids long. Germline CDR1 is SGHRS and CDR2 is YFSETQ. CDR3 protein: CASSLAEEDTEAFF. DNA for the CDR3: TGCGCCAGCAGCTTGGCCGAGGAAGACACTGAAGCTTTCTTT.

The chain links TRBV30 to TRBJ2-1, with 10 bases matching TRBD2. Looked up from germline, CDR1 is GTSNPN and CDR2 is SVGIG (reference sequence). This CDR3 has 14 residues. The trim removed 0 bases at V and 9 bases at J, leaving 5 bases unmatched. DNA of the CDR3: TGTGCCTGGAGTGTAACTAGCGGGACTTTTGAGCAGTTCTTC. Translating it yields CAWSVTSGTFEQFF.

This clone appeared a few times. J is TRBJ1-1 and V is TRBV5-1; a possible D gene is TRBD1 (6 bases). Between the trimmed V and J ends, which lost 3 bases and 1 base, there was a span of 10 bases. The germline V gene encodes CDR1 SGHRS and CDR2 YFSETQ. This CDR3 has 14 residues. The CDR3 DNA reads as TGCGCCAGCAGCTGGGGACACCCGAACACTGAAGCTTTCTTT. Its translation is CASSWGHPNTEAFF.

The gene calls are TRBV28 and TRBJ1-5; tentative D call: TRBD1 (6 bases). Germline assignment: CDR1 MDHEN and CDR2 SYDVKM. V was cut by 8 bases and J by 3 bases, with 11 bases left in between. This CDR3 is 13 amino acids long. The CDR3 protein is CASRGQINQPQHF. In nucleotides, the CDR3 is TGTGCCAGCCGGGGACAAATCAATCAGCCCCAGCATTTT. The entire variable domain, with the rest obtained from reference TRBV28 and TRBJ1-5, is as follows: DVKVTQSSRYLVKRTGEKVFLECVQDMDHENMFWYRQDPGLGLRLIYFSYDVKMKEKGDIPEGYSVSREKKERFSLILESASTNQTSMYLCASRGQINQPQHFGDGTRLSIL.

Only a few counts were recorded for this clone. This chain links TRBV6-6 with TRBJ1-1, with 8 bases matching TRBD1. CDR3 length equals 14 residues. Per germline, CDR1 MNHNY and CDR2 SVGAGI (reference sequence). J lost 5 bases, V lost 6 bases, and 8 bases had no gene match. The CDR3 sequence is CASSLQGGKTEAFF. The CDR3 nucleotides read TGTGCCAGCAGCCTACAGGGGGGCAAGACTGAAGCTTTCTTT.

V and J are TRBV7-2 and TRBJ1-4; TRBD1 might be the D (5 bases). CDR3 length: 16 amino acids. With 0 bases removed from V and 3 bases from J, the gap between germline ends came to 11 bases. Germline CDR1 and CDR2: SGHTA and FQGNSA. The CDR3 sequence: CASSLARGNSNEKLFF. As DNA, the CDR3 is TGTGCCAGCAGCTTAGCGCGGGGGAACTCTAATGAAAAACTGTTTTTT.

This clone was counted a few times. The chain employs TRBV4-1 and TRBJ1-2; D is unresolved. This CDR3 has 14 residues. V lost 1 base, J lost 4 bases, and 10 bases lay in between. Per the germline V gene, CDR1 is MGHRA and CDR2 is YSYEKL. CDR3 coding DNA: TGCGCCAGCAGCCAAGGACCGGGAAGCTATGGCTACACCTTC. This sequence encodes CASSQGPGSYGYTF.

Only a few counts were recorded for this clone. V usage is TRBV11-2 and J usage is TRBJ2-7, with unresolved D. V lost 5 bases and J 3 bases, leaving 20 bases between the germline ends. In germline, CDR1 is SGHAT, CDR2 FQNNGV. This CDR3 has 16 amino acids. This CDR3 is CASSITNAAVDYEQYF. CDR3 DNA: TGTGCCAGCAGCATTACTAACGCCGCTGTCGACTACGAGCAGTACTTC.

The chain recombines TRBV28 with TRBJ2-7; 7 positions match TRBD1. The germline gives CDR1 MDHEN, CDR2 SYDVKM. V dropped 5 bases and J dropped 4; count of bases not matched to a gene: 5. The CDR3 has 13 amino acids. In nucleotides, the CDR3 is TGTGCCAGCAGTCCAGGGGGAGCTTACGAGCAGTACTTC. It encodes CASSPGGAYEQYF.

In regard to this clone: Relative to the germline gene, one junction end is altered; a read error may explain this. CDR3 coding DNA: TGCGCCGTGCACGGGGACAGGGTTGGCGAGCAGTACTTC. It is translated as CAVHGDRVGEQYF. The chain is built from TRBV28 and TRBJ2-7, with 9 bases fitting TRBD1. Germline V gene data show CDR1 as MDHEN and CDR2 as SYDVKM. This CDR3 has 13 residues.

The V gene is TRBV7-9, the J gene TRBJ2-7, with 11 bases identical to TRBD1. Germline values: CDR1 SEHNR, CDR2 FQNEAQ (reference sequence). V lost 6 bases, J lost 4 bases, and 5 bases stayed unmatched. The CDR3 covers 14 residues. CDR3 protein: CASSSGQGGYEQYF. In DNA form, the CDR3 reads TGTGCCAGCAGTTCGGGACAGGGGGGGTACGAGCAGTACTTC.

This clone was seen only a few times. The rearrangement joins TRBV5-1 to TRBJ2-1; D is possibly TRBD2 (6 bases). The CDR3 spans 14 residues. The V gene's germline CDR1 is SGHRS and CDR2 YFSETQ. V dropped 6 bases and J dropped 8 bases, with 18 bases sitting between them. CDR3 region: CASTSGRDWDEQFF. The CDR3 coding sequence is TGCGCCAGCACCTCAGGGCGGGATTGGGATGAGCAGTTCTTC.

The sample holds a few counts of this clone. J is TRBJ2-5 and V is TRBV29-1, with 9 nucleotides matching TRBD2. Germline V gene sequence: CDR1 SQVTM, CDR2 ANQGSEA. V shed 4 bases, J shed 4 bases, and the junction held 7 bases outside the gene matches. The CDR3 is 14 residues long. This CDR3 reads CSVVVSGSSETQYF. The CDR3 coding sequence is TGCAGCGTTGTGGTTAGCGGGAGTTCAGAGACCCAGTACTTC. Looking up the rest from reference TRBV29-1 and TRBJ2-5 gives the full variable domain: SAVISQKPSRDICQRGTSLTIQCQVDSQVTMMFWYRQQPGQSLTLIATANQGSEATYESGFVIDKFPISRPNLTFSTLTVSNMSPEDSSIYLCSVVVSGSSETQYFGPGTRLLVL.